These T cell receptor beta chains were read from a single sample in a study of T cells in Graves' hyperthyroidism and ophthalmopathy. TCRdb re-called the multiplex PCR reads with MiXCR, one entry per CDR3 protein. The sample includes 600,000 to 750,000 distinct CDR3 sequences, about 18% seen only once; the top ten take about 14%. The specimen sequenced was blood. These receptors came from a man aged 50 or older with Graves' hyperthyroidism. CDR3s include the opening cysteine and the closing phenylalanine or tryptophan. Each record gives: clone size, D gene, V gene, J gene, CDR3 protein, CDR3 DNA. D genes are given only for firm matches. The size entry is marked missing in some rows and otherwise reads once, few, many or a size class.

>few|NA|TRBV10-2|TRBJ2-2
CASSDEGTGELFF
TGCGCCAGCAGTGATGAGGGAACCGGGGAGCTGTTTTTT
>many|NA|TRBV28|TRBJ1-1
CASSLTWNTEAFF
TGTGCCAGCAGTTTAACCTGGAACACTGAAGCTTTCTTT
>NA|NA|TRBV2|TRBJ1-1
CASEGVANTEAFF
TGTGCCAGCGAAGGGGTAGCGAACACTGAAGCTTTCTTT
>few|NA|TRBV5-1|TRBJ2-7
CASSLIPGTQDEQYF
TGCGCCAGCAGCTTGATTCCCGGAACCCAGGACGAGCAGTACTTC
>NA|NA|TRBV20-1|TRBJ1-3
CSARDGGKVGQFGNTIYF
TGCAGTGCTAGAGATGGGGGAAAGGTGGGGCAGTTCGGAAACACCATATATTTT
>few|NA|TRBV6-1|TRBJ2-7
CASSPGTPRNSYEQYF
TGTGCCAGCAGTCCGGGGACACCACGCAACTCCTACGAGCAGTACTTC
>NA|NA|TRBV3-1|TRBJ2-4
CASSRGDTRDIQYF
TGTGCCAGCAGCCGAGGGGACACCAGGGACATTCAGTACTTC
>many|NA|TRBV3-1|TRBJ2-2
CASSQDLVGQGLRSNTGELFF
TGTGCCAGCAGCCAAGATTTGGTAGGACAAGGACTTCGCTCGAACACCGGGGAGCTGTTTTTT
>many|NA|TRBV2|TRBJ1-4
CARGPIQLATNEKLFF
TGTGCCAGAGGACCTATACAGCTTGCAACTAATGAAAAACTGTTTTTT
>many|NA|TRBV3-1|TRBJ1-1
CASSQRSGRDTEAFF
TGTGCCAGCAGCCAAAGGTCCGGACGGGACACTGAAGCTTTCTTT
>few|NA|TRBV29-1|TRBJ1-2
CSVGGGKDYGYTF
TGCAGCGTTGGGGGGGGAAAGGACTATGGCTACACCTTC
>once|TRBD1|TRBV4-2|TRBJ2-7
CASSQFAGTAYEQYF
TGTGCCAGCAGCCAGTTTGCCGGGACAGCCTACGAGCAGTACTTC
>many|TRBD2|TRBV29-1|TRBJ2-1
CSVGSGRAGSYNEQFF
TGCAGCGTTGGTAGCGGGAGGGCGGGCTCCTACAATGAGCAGTTCTTC
>many|NA|TRBV30|TRBJ2-1
CAWSVREDWRNEQFF
TGTGCCTGGAGTGTACGGGAAGATTGGAGGAATGAGCAGTTCTTC
>NA|NA|TRBV6-2/TRBV6-3|TRBJ1-1
CASSFPSGTEAFF
TGTGCCAGCAGTTTTCCCTCCGGCACTGAAGCTTTCTTT
>NA|NA|TRBV10-1|TRBJ1-1
CASSGTVYTEAFF
TGCGCCAGCAGTGGGACGGTCTACACTGAAGCTTTCTTT
>NA|TRBD1|TRBV6-1|TRBJ1-2
CASSGAVTEGAGGYTF
TGTGCCAGCAGCGGGGCCGTGACAGAGGGGGCTGGTGGCTACACCTTC
>few|NA|TRBV10-2|TRBJ2-1
CASSERGEQFF
TGCGCCAGCAGTGAGCGTGGGGAGCAGTTCTTC
>few|NA|TRBV7-6|TRBJ2-5
CASRRMASDQETQYF
TGTGCCAGCAGGAGGATGGCTAGCGATCAAGAGACCCAGTACTTC
>few|NA|TRBV20-1|TRBJ1-2
CSARGTGARPHGYTF
TGCAGTGCTAGAGGAACCGGGGCCCGACCTCACGGCTACACCTTC
>NA|TRBD1|TRBV12-5|TRBJ2-5
CASGIGQGGETQYF
TGTGCTAGTGGTATCGGACAGGGAGGAGAGACCCAGTACTTC
>many|NA|TRBV6-1|TRBJ2-5
CASSFGKGWYQETQYF
TGTGCCAGCAGTTTCGGAAAAGGCTGGTACCAAGAGACCCAGTACTTC
>few|TRBD2|TRBV20-1|TRBJ2-3
CSARQLAGPTDTQYF
TGCAGTGCTAGACAACTAGCGGGGCCCACAGATACGCAGTATTTT
>NA|NA|TRBV3-1|TRBJ2-3
CASSQAIAGADTQYF
TGTGCCAGCAGCCAAGCAATAGCCGGGGCAGATACGCAGTATTTT
>many|NA|TRBV20-1|TRBJ1-1
CSARGTDGKNTEAFF
TGCAGTGCTAGGGGGACCGACGGAAAGAACACTGAAGCTTTCTTT
>many|NA|TRBV10-3|TRBJ1-5
CAISEGRGFGQPQHF
TGTGCCATCAGTGAGGGCAGGGGTTTTGGACAGCCCCAGCATTTT
>NA|NA|TRBV19|TRBJ1-2
CASSIGGGTRANYGYTF
TGTGCCAGTAGTATAGGGGGAGGGACAAGGGCTAACTATGGCTACACCTTC